This T cell receptor beta chain was obtained from a study of shared clonotypes between healthy human individuals. For this clone: Other DNA sequences in this specimen translate into the identical CDR3.

The data were produced by immunoSEQ multiplex PCR, yet TCRdb's version contains in-frame clones alone and is incomplete. Among around 2.5 million clones listed, 93% were seen once. CDR1 MDHEN and CDR2 SYDVKM come from the germline V gene. This CDR3 is built from 12 residues. Trimming removed 1 base from V and 6 bases from J, with 7 bases in between. The origin of this receptor is a man younger than 35 in good health. Some clones in this sample may be carry-over from other donors' samples. This chain uses TRBV28 with TRBJ2-7; D unresolved. The sequencing sample was made of naive CD4+ T cells from PBMCs. As for subset: CD45RA+ positively selected. The DNA of the CDR3 is TGTGCCAGCAGTTTATCGGTCGGCGAGCAGTACTTC. Encoded protein: CASSLSVGEQYF.